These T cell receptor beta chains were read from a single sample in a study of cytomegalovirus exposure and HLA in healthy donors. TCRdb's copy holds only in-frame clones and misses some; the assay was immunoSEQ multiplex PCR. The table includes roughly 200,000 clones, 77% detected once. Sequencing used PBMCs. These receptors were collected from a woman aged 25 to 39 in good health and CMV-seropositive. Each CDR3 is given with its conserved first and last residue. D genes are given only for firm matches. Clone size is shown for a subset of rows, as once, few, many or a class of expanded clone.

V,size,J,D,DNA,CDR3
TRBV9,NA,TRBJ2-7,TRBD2,TGTGCCAGCAGCGTAGCTGAGAGCGGGGGGCTCGAGCAGTACTTC,CASSVAESGGLEQYF
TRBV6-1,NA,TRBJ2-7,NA,TGTGCCAGCAGTGAAGTGGGAGTACCGACCGAGCAGTACTTC,CASSEVGVPTEQYF
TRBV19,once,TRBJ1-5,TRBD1,TGTGCCAGTAGTATTCAGGGGGGCATCGGCCAGCATTTT,CASSIQGGIGQHF
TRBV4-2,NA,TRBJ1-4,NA,TGTGCCAGCAGCCAAGATATCAATCGGAATGAAAAACTGTTTTTT,CASSQDINRNEKLFF
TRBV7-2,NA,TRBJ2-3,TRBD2,TGTGCCAGCAGCTTAACCGTAGCGGGGGCTGTGGGAGATACGCAGTATTTT,CASSLTVAGAVGDTQYF
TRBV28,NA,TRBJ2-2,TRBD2,TGTGCCAGCAGTGTCCTAGCGGGGGGAGGGGAGCTGTTTTTT,CASSVLAGGGELFF
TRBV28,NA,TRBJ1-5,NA,TGTGCCAGCAGAGGTGACACCTACTGGGAGCCCCAGCATTTT,CASRGDTYWEPQHF
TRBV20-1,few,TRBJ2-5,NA,TGCAGTGCTAGACTCTTAGAGACCCAGTACTTC,CSARLLETQYF
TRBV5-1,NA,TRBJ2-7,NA,TGCGCCAGCAGCTTAATGACGGGAGCGAGGGACGAGCAGTACTTC,CASSLMTGARDEQYF
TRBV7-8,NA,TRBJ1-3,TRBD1,TGTGCCAGCAGCTCCGGACAGGCTCTTGGAAACACCATATATTTT,CASSSGQALGNTIYF
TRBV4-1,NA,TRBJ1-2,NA,TGCGCCAGCAGCCCCCGGCAGCTCGGGGACTATGGCTACACCTTC,CASSPRQLGDYGYTF
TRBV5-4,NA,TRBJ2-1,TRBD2,TGTGCCAGCACCCTCGGGGGGGCTAGCGGTTCAAATGAGCAGTTCTTC,CASTLGGASGSNEQFF
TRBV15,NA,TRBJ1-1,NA,TGTGCCACCAGCAGAGATGTGGGGGGAAGGGGCACTGAAGCTTTCTTT,CATSRDVGGRGTEAFF
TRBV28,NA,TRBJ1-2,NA,TGTGCCAGCAGTTACCGGGACTATGGCTACACCTTC,CASSYRDYGYTF
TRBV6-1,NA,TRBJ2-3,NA,TGTGCCAGTCTCAGGGGCGGTAAGGGTACAGATACGCAGTATTTT,CASLRGGKGTDTQYF
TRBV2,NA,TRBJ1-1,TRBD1,TGTGCCATAACAGGGACAGCGAACACTGAAGCTTTCTTT,CAITGTANTEAFF